The 21 T cell receptor beta chains below all came from one sample that was sequenced in a study of OX40 agonist ivuxolimab in advanced cancers. Measured with immunoSEQ multiplex PCR; TCRdb has only the in-frame clones, and not every one. Of approximately 76,000 clones listed, roughly 94% are singletons. The input for sequencing was CD4+ or CD8+ T cells sorted from blood, taken in a trial of the OX40 agonist ivuxolimab. The receptors here all came from an adult with an advanced solid tumor such as melanoma, head and neck, liver or kidney cancer.

The V call is TRBV9, the J call TRBJ2-1, with D tentatively TRBD1 or TRBD2 (5 bases each). The CDR3 consists of 15 residues. CDR1 and CDR2 from the germline V gene are SGDLS and YYNGEE. V was trimmed by 0 bases and J by 4 bases, leaving 11 bases between them. The CDR3 spells CASSVGGSHYNEQFF. The CDR3 DNA reads TGTGCCAGCAGCGTAGGGGGGAGTCATTACAATGAGCAGTTCTTC.

This chain uses TRBV28 with TRBJ2-5, with 9 bases fitting TRBD2. The germline gives CDR1 MDHEN, CDR2 SYDVKM. Losses at the gene ends were 1 base for V and 6 bases for J; bases not matched to a gene: 12. This CDR3 has 17 amino acids. CDR3 protein: CASSLFGVAGDEKTQYF. As DNA, the CDR3 is TGTGCCAGCAGTTTATTCGGGGTAGCGGGAGATGAAAAGACCCAGTACTTC.

The rearrangement uses TRBV4-3 and TRBJ2-1, with 12 positions matching TRBD1. With 0 bases clipped from V and 5 bases from J, the junction kept 20 bases outside the gene matches. This CDR3 is built from 22 residues. The germline V gene encodes CDR1 LGHNA and CDR2 YSLEER. CDR3 sequence reads: CASSQEWDRGLSASGTHNEQFF. Written as DNA, the CDR3 is TGCGCCAGCAGCCAAGAATGGGACAGGGGGCTCTCCGCTAGCGGGACTCACAATGAGCAGTTCTTC.

The CDR3 region has the DNA TGTGCCATCAGTGAGTCGGTGGGGAATAGCAATCAGCCCCAGCATTTT. Its protein product is CAISESVGNSNQPQHF. The gene calls are TRBV10-3 and TRBJ1-5; D uncertain. Germline CDR1 ENHRY, CDR2 SYGVKD. Trimming shortened V by 0 bases and J by 0 bases, and 9 bases separated the two germline ends. CDR3 size: 16 residues.

Of note for this clone: At one end the junction does not follow the germline gene, possibly because of a read error. The chain recombines TRBV19 with TRBJ2-6; perhaps TRBD1 as D (6 bases). Germline CDR1 is LNHDA and CDR2 is SQIVND (reference sequence). The CDR3 is 14 amino acids. CDR3 bases: TGTGCCAGGAGTACAGGGCCTGGGGCCAACGTCCTGACTTTC. Encoded protein: CARSTGPGANVLTF.

This clone was seen a single time. The chain links TRBV7-8 to TRBJ2-3, with 7 positions matching TRBD2. V gave up 1 base and J gave up 3 bases; unmatched junction bases: 7. The CDR3 is 16 amino acids. Germline V gene sequence: CDR1 SGHVS, CDR2 FQNEAQ. The CDR3 DNA reads TGTGCCAGCAGCTTAGTAGTGGGAGGGCGGACAGATACGCAGTATTTT. This encodes CASSLVVGGRTDTQYF.

The rearrangement uses TRBV12-5 and TRBJ2-1, with no clear D. V shed 1 base and J shed 0 bases, with 4 bases lying between them. From germline, CDR1 is LGHNT and CDR2 FRNRAP. The CDR3 covers 14 residues. Here the CDR3 DNA reads TGTGCTAGTGGTTTGGGTGGCTCCTACAATGAGCAGTTCTTC. This encodes CASGLGGSYNEQFF.

The chain couples TRBV10-3 to TRBJ2-7; a possible D gene is TRBD1 (5 bases). This CDR3 spans 12 amino acids. The V gene's germline CDR1 is ENHRY and CDR2 SYGVKD. V dropped 6 bases and J dropped 3 bases, with 9 bases sitting between them. For the CDR3, the DNA is TGTGCCATCAGCTACACAGGCTACGAGCAGTACTTC. It is translated as CAISYTGYEQYF.

This chain connects TRBV9 to TRBJ2-1; tentative D call: TRBD2 (6 bases). Germline V CDR1 and CDR2: SGDLS, YYNGEE. The CDR3 runs to 16 residues. V was trimmed by 4 bases and J by 7 bases, leaving 21 bases between them. CDR3 sequence reads: CASSYLGGSTSNEQFF. The CDR3 nucleotides are TGTGCCAGCAGCTATCTCGGAGGGAGCACTTCGAATGAGCAGTTCTTC.

V is TRBV30 and J is TRBJ1-5; D is undetermined. CDR3 length: 14 residues. Germline CDR1 GTSNPN, CDR2 SVGIG (reference sequence). Trimming cost V 3 bases and J 3 bases, with 12 bases left between them. This CDR3 reads CAWSLSGTNQPQHF. The CDR3 coding sequence is TGTGCCTGGAGCCTTAGCGGCACCAATCAGCCCCAGCATTTT.

The V and J genes are TRBV7-8 and TRBJ2-1; TRBD2 matches at 11 bases. Germline CDR1 and CDR2: SGHVS and FQNEAQ. The CDR3 runs to 19 residues. V was pared by 0 bases and J by 2 bases, with 9 bases of the junction left unmatched. Here the CDR3 DNA reads TGTGCCAGCAGCTTAGCCCCACCGATTAGCGGGAGGGCCTACAATGAGCAGTTCTTC. Its protein is CASSLAPPISGRAYNEQFF.

The chain couples TRBV7-6 to TRBJ2-6, with D unresolved. The CDR3 is 14 amino acids. V was clipped by 7 bases and J by 4 bases, with 11 bases between them. Germline V lookup: CDR1 SGHVS, CDR2 FNYEAQ. CDR3 sequence (DNA): TGTGCCAGCACAAGGGCGACCGGGGCCAACGTCCTGACTTTC. As protein: CASTRATGANVLTF. Together with reference TRBV7-6 and TRBJ2-6, the CDR3 gives the full variable domain: GAGVSQSPRYKVTKRGQDVALRCDPISGHVSLYWYRQALGQGPEFLTYFNYEAQQDKSGLPNDRFSAERPEGSISTLTIQRTEQRDSAMYRCASTRATGANVLTFGAGSRLTVL.

This rearrangement joins TRBV7-9 to TRBJ1-4; D may be TRBD1 (5 bases). Germline-derived CDR1 and CDR2 are SEHNR and FQNEAQ (reference sequence). Trimming removed 0 bases at V and 4 bases at J, with 12 bases between. The CDR3 sequence is 16 residues long. CDR3 residues: CASSLASQGDNEKLFF. As DNA, the CDR3 is TGTGCCAGCAGCTTAGCGTCCCAGGGAGATAATGAAAAACTGTTTTTT.

This chain connects TRBV7-9 to TRBJ1-2; no definite D call. V lost 3 bases to trimming and J lost 4 bases, with 18 bases between them. This CDR3 is built from 16 residues. The germline CDR1 and CDR2 sequences are SEHNR and FQNEAQ (reference sequence). The CDR3: CASSFGSPSQLYGYTF. CDR3 sequence (DNA): TGTGCCAGCAGCTTTGGCAGCCCATCCCAACTCTATGGCTACACCTTC.

V usage is TRBV5-5 and J usage is TRBJ1-5; possible D gene TRBD1, 5 bases. The CDR3 runs to 15 residues. Germline CDR1 and CDR2: SGHKS and YYEKEE (reference sequence). V gave up 4 bases and J gave up 0 bases, with 11 bases separating them. This CDR3 is CASSPWGNSNQPQHF. The CDR3 DNA reads as TGTGCCAGCAGCCCCTGGGGCAATAGCAATCAGCCCCAGCATTTT.

This chain connects TRBV5-6 to TRBJ2-1, with a weak D call TRBD1 (5 bases). This CDR3 contains 13 residues. Germline CDR1 reads SGHDT; CDR2 reads YYEEEE. The V end lost 4 bases, the J end lost 3 bases, and 8 bases lay between the germline ends. For the CDR3, the DNA is TGTGCCAGCAGCATGACAGACTACAATGAGCAGTTCTTC. It codes for CASSMTDYNEQFF.

The table lists this clone with a count of one. The rearrangement links TRBV30 to TRBJ1-3; D is unresolved. The germline V gene encodes CDR1 GTSNPN and CDR2 SVGIG (reference sequence). Trimming cost V 2 bases and J 1 base, with 12 bases left between them. This CDR3 region has 15 residues. The CDR3 nucleotides are TGTGCCTGGAGTTGGGGAGGTGGATCTGGAAACACCATATATTTT. It encodes CAWSWGGGSGNTIYF.

The J gene is TRBJ2-7, the V gene TRBV13, with D tentatively TRBD1 or TRBD2 (6 bases each). CDR1 PRHDT and CDR2 FYEKMQ come from the germline V gene (reference sequence). The CDR3 is 13 residues long. Trimming took 5 bases from V and 9 from J, leaving 17 bases between them. CDR3 sequence: CASSPGDWQGQYF. Here the CDR3 DNA reads TGTGCCAGCAGCCCAGGGGACTGGCAAGGGCAGTACTTC.

The chain couples TRBV4-3 to TRBJ2-5, with 9 bases fitting TRBD1. The DNA end is more similar to TRBJ2-7, so the J call may be wrong. Germline assignment: CDR1 LGHNA and CDR2 YSLEER. The CDR3 extends over 15 amino acids. For the CDR3, the DNA is TGCGCCAGCAGCCCGGGACAGGGATATGTCTACGAGCAGTACTTC. Amino acids: CASSPGQGYVYEQYF.

This clone was counted once. The V gene is TRBV27, the J gene TRBJ2-1; tentative D call: TRBD2 (6 bases). The CDR3 runs to 16 residues. CDR1 is MNHEY and CDR2 is SMNVEV in the germline V gene (reference sequence). With 3 bases removed from V and 5 bases from J, the gap between germline ends came to 17 bases. The CDR3 nucleotides are TGTGCCAGCAGTTTGGGTCTCGGGGGTGTAAACAATGAGCAGTTCTTC. This gives the protein CASSLGLGGVNNEQFF.

The rearrangement joins TRBV27 to TRBJ2-3; 8 bases map to TRBD2. The CDR3 totals 16 residues. V was pared by 2 bases and J by 4 bases, with 8 bases of the junction left unmatched. Germline CDR1 MNHEY, CDR2 SMNVEV (reference sequence). The CDR3 DNA sequence: TGTGCCAGCAGTTTAACGGCGGGAGGCCCCCCAGATACGCAGTATTTT. The encoded protein is CASSLTAGGPPDTQYF.